Following are 2 T cell receptor beta chains from one sample sequenced in a study of shared clonotypes between healthy human individuals. Method: immunoSEQ multiplex PCR; TCRdb's copy keeps in-frame clones and lacks some. The sample consists of about 2 million clones, roughly 96% of them appearing once. The specimen was naive CD4+ T cells sorted from blood. Subset given: CD45RA+ positively selected. The receptors come from a man aged 18 to 29 in good health.

The chain combines TRBV6-4 with TRBJ2-1; possibly TRBD2 for D (5 bases). V lost 2 bases to trimming and J lost 8 bases, with 25 bases between them. Germline values: CDR1 MRHNA, CDR2 SNTAGT. The CDR3 covers 18 residues. CDR3 coding DNA: TGTGCCAGCAGTGACGTCAACTACCGGCCGGGTAAGGAGGATGAGCAGTTCTTC. Its translation: CASSDVNYRPGKEDEQFF.

A word on this clone: The same CDR3 can be traced to other DNA sequences in this sample. The rearrangement uses TRBV6-5 and TRBJ1-5; D unresolved. Trimming removed 6 bases from V and 0 bases from J, with 6 bases in between. CDR3 length: 13 amino acids. Germline CDR1 is MNHEY and CDR2 is SVGAGI. CDR3 in DNA: TGTGCCAGCAGCCGAGGTAGCAATCAGCCCCAGCATTTT. Amino acid sequence: CASSRGSNQPQHF.